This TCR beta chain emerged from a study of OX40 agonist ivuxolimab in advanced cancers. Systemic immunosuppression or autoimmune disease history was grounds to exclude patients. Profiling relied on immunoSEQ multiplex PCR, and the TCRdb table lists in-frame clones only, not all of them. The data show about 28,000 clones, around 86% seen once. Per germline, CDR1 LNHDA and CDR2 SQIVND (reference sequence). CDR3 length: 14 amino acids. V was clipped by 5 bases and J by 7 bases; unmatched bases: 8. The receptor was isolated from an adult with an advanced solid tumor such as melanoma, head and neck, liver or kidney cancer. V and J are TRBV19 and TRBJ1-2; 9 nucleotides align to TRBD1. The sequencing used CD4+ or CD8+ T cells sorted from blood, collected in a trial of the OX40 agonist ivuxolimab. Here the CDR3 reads CASSSTGGVSGYTF. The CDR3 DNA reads TGTGCCAGTAGTTCAACAGGGGGCGTCAGTGGCTACACCTTC.